This T cell receptor (beta chain) was documented in a study of cytomegalovirus exposure and HLA in healthy donors. The CDR3 is 15 residues long. V lost 4 bases, J lost 2 bases, and 14 bases lay in between. The germline V gene encodes CDR1 LNHDA and CDR2 SQIVND (reference sequence). Use of 60 Vbeta and 13 Jbeta primers characterized the PCR. The method was immunoSEQ multiplex PCR; TCRdb's version includes in-frame clones alone and lacks a portion of them. The repertoire consists of about 130,000 clones, with roughly 88% occurring once and the leading ten covering approximately 3%. With respect to this clone: The antigen is not known.

The study's findings and limits: In a later analysis, TCR association rates varied by HLA locus: DRB1 most, HLA-C fewest. Analysis was carried out at a later point, and it linked a missense DCLRE1C variant to TCR beta V- and J-gene trimming.

Sequenced material: PBMCs. This clonotype was sampled from a woman younger than 35 in good health and CMV-seropositive. The chain recombines TRBV19 with TRBJ1-2; unclear D gene. This chain's CDR3 is CASSKENSKNYGYTF. CDR3 DNA: TGTGCCAGTAGTAAAGAGAACAGTAAAAACTATGGCTACACCTTC.